The 2 T cell receptor beta chains below come from one sample, sequenced in a study of high-grade serous ovarian cancer treatment subgroups (dated by TCRdb to about 2021). The library was generated by the immunoSEQ multiplex PCR assay. Imported from immuneACCESS, the table was reduced by TCRdb to in-frame sequences with V and J called. These copies leave out some clones; in studies compared against another copy, an unresolved V gene accounts for under half, and the cause of the remainder is not known. The sample has under 3,000 clones on record, around 75% of them singletons. The top ten constitute 15% to 20% of the sample. Tumor samples were obtained before definitive surgery or chemotherapy. Sequenced sample: tumor tissue. These receptors came from a human donor with high-grade serous ovarian cancer.

This clone turned up a few times. The chain carries TRBV2 and TRBJ2-1, with D maybe TRBD2 (6 bases). The CDR3 is 14 amino acids. CDR1 and CDR2 (germline): SNHLY, FYNNEI. Deletions cut 3 bases from V and 9 bases from J, with 15 bases between. DNA for the CDR3: TGTGCCAGCAGTGAGCCTCTAGCGAGGGCTGAGCAGTTCTTC. Amino acid sequence: CASSEPLARAEQFF.

The gene calls are TRBV7-4 and TRBJ2-7; tentative D call: TRBD2 (6 bases). Germline-derived CDR1 and CDR2 are SGHVT and SQSDAQ. Deletions cut 3 bases from V and 12 bases from J, with 24 bases between. This CDR3 is built from 15 residues. Written as DNA, the CDR3 is TGTGCCAGCAGCTTCCGATTGGGGGGACGAAGAGGGTTGTACTTC. As protein: CASSFRLGGRRGLYF.